These 11 T cell receptor beta chains originate from one sample sequenced in a study of blood T cell repertoires in COVID-19. Sequenced by immunoSEQ multiplex PCR; TCRdb stores in-frame clones only, minus some. The table has 190,000 or so clones, approximately 86% seen once. Sequencing used PBMCs or T cells enriched from blood (not recorded which). The origin of the receptors is a man between 18 and 35 years old with acute COVID-19.

The V gene is TRBV29-1, the J gene TRBJ1-1, with 11 positions matching TRBD1. The germline CDR1 and CDR2 sequences are SQVTM and ANQGSEA. Trimming took 4 bases from V and 0 from J; bases not matched to a gene: 7. There are 16 residues in the CDR3. The CDR3 here is CSVAGTGGPMNTEAFF. The CDR3, as DNA: TGCAGCGTTGCCGGGACAGGGGGTCCGATGAACACTGAAGCTTTCTTT. Full variable domain (remainder filled in from reference TRBV29-1 and TRBJ1-1): SAVISQKPSRDICQRGTSLTIQCQVDSQVTMMFWYRQQPGQSLTLIATANQGSEATYESGFVIDKFPISRPNLTFSTLTVSNMSPEDSSIYLCSVAGTGGPMNTEAFFGQGTRLTVV.

V usage is TRBV18 and J usage is TRBJ1-1; the D gene is possibly TRBD1 (6 bases). V gave up 0 bases and J gave up 5 bases, with 13 bases separating them. Germline loops: CDR1 KGHSH, CDR2 LQKENI. The CDR3 contains 15 residues. CDR3 bases: TGTGCCAGCTCACCACCTAATCCAGGGGATACTGAAGCTTTCTTT. Translated: CASSPPNPGDTEAFF.

The genes are TRBV29-1 and TRBJ2-6; 11 nucleotides line up with TRBD1. The V gene end was trimmed by 6 bases and the J gene end by 0 bases; junction bases not matched to a gene: 10. Germline CDR1 is SQVTM and CDR2 is ANQGSEA. This CDR3 contains 18 residues. The chain's CDR3 is CSVGGTGTGGSGANVLTF. In nucleotides, the CDR3 is TGCAGCGTCGGGGGAACCGGGACAGGGGGCTCTGGGGCCAACGTCCTGACTTTC.

The V and J genes are TRBV6-4 and TRBJ2-1; 8 bases match TRBD1. With 5 bases clipped from V and 8 bases from J, the junction kept 5 bases outside the gene matches. CDR3 length: 13 amino acids. Germline V gene data show CDR1 as MRHNA and CDR2 as SNTAGT. CDR3 residues: CASSTDRDDEQFF. The CDR3 DNA sequence: TGTGCCAGCAGTACGGACAGGGACGATGAGCAGTTCTTC.

The chain couples TRBV21-1 to TRBJ2-7; the D segment call TRBD2 is taken from the table without a DNA check. TRBV21-1 is given as a pseudogene. CDR3 length: 15 amino acids. The CDR3 bases are TGTGCCAGCATCGAGGAGCGGACTAGCGGACACGAGCAGTACTTC. Amino acid sequence: CASIEERTSGHEQYF.

The chain combines TRBV19 with TRBJ2-1; D remains unclear. The CDR3 is made up of 11 amino acids. Trimming shortened V by 3 bases and J by 7 bases, and 4 bases separated the two germline ends. Looked up from germline, CDR1 is LNHDA and CDR2 is SQIVND (reference sequence). The CDR3 DNA reads as TGTGCCAGTAGTATTCGTAATGAGCAGTTCTTC. It specifies CASSIRNEQFF.

This sequence joins TRBV5-1 and TRBJ2-2, with 9 bases fitting TRBD1. V was pared by 3 bases and J by 7 bases, with 4 bases of the junction left unmatched. The CDR3 has 14 residues. CDR1 and CDR2 from the germline V gene are SGHRS and YFSETQ. The CDR3: CASSSRQGVGELFF. CDR3 nucleotide sequence: TGCGCCAGCAGCTCAAGACAGGGGGTCGGGGAGCTGTTTTTT. The complete variable domain, with remaining parts taken from reference TRBV5-1 and TRBJ2-2, reads KAGVTQTPRYLIKTRGQQVTLSCSPISGHRSVSWYQQTPGQGLQFLFEYFSETQRNKGNFPGRFSGRQFSNSRSEMNVSTLELGDSALYLCASSSRQGVGELFFGEGSRLTVL.

The rearrangement links TRBV28 to TRBJ1-1; D remains ambiguous. The CDR3 loop spans 12 amino acids. Germline values: CDR1 MDHEN, CDR2 SYDVKM. V lost 7 bases to trimming and J lost 2 bases, with 8 bases between them. The DNA for the CDR3 is TGTGCCAGCAATCGGGGAAACACTGAAGCTTTCTTT. It is translated as CASNRGNTEAFF.

The rearrangement joins TRBV19 to TRBJ2-7; no reliable D call. The CDR3 consists of 16 residues. Trimming stripped 9 bases from V and 0 bases from J, with 21 bases between. Germline V lookup: CDR1 LNHDA, CDR2 SQIVND (reference sequence). This CDR3 is CASSRSVAGVSYEQYF. DNA for the CDR3: TGTGCCAGCAGTCGATCGGTGGCAGGCGTCTCCTACGAGCAGTACTTC. The full variable domain, in which reference TRBV19 and TRBJ2-7 provide the parts outside the CDR3, is DGGITQSPKYLFRKEGQNVTLSCEQNLNHDAMYWYRQDPGQGLRLIYYSQIVNDFQKGDIAEGYSVSREKKESFPLTVTSAQKNPTAFYLCASSRSVAGVSYEQYFGPGTRLTVT.

A single count supports this clone. This chain joins TRBV30 and TRBJ2-7; D perhaps matches TRBD1 (6 bases). The length of the CDR3 is 13 residues. The germline V gene encodes CDR1 GTSNPN and CDR2 SVGIG (reference sequence). The V end lost 0 bases, the J end lost 2 bases, and 8 bases lay between the germline ends. CDR3 nucleotide sequence: TGTGCCTGGAGTGTTGACAGGCCCTACGAGCAGTACTTC. Protein product: CAWSVDRPYEQYF. Full variable domain (missing parts from reference TRBV30 and TRBJ2-7): SQTIHQWPATLVQPVGSPLSLECTVEGTSNPNLYWYRQAAGRGLQLLFYSVGIGQISSEVPQNLSASRPQDRQFILSSKKLLLSDSGFYLCAWSVDRPYEQYFGPGTRLTVT.

Points on this clone: The germline gene is not matched at one end of the junction; a read error may be the cause. The V gene is TRBV28, the J gene TRBJ2-7; the match to TRBD1 covers 7 bases. The germline gives CDR1 MDHEN, CDR2 SYDVKM. The CDR3 covers 13 residues. The CDR3 loop reads CASTLPQGSEQYF. The DNA for the CDR3 is TGTGCCAGCACTTTACCACAGGGGTCCGAGCAGTACTTC.